The 16 T cell receptor beta chains below all came from one sample that was sequenced in a study of identical twins (dated by TCRdb to between 2015 and 2016). Library construction relied on 5' RACE. Instrument used: Illumina HiSeq 2000. TCRdb took the public reads, trimmed them with fastp at Q25, ran MiXCR for clone calling and kept in-frame beta chains. Identical CDR3 proteins give one entry, which carries the most common genes and DNA. The sample profile shows hundreds of thousands of distinct CDR3 sequences; roughly 20% of them were found once. The ten largest make up more than 4% of the sample. These same records also appear under a second study, on T cells expressing NK-cell markers.

The sample comprised PBMCs. The receptors come from a woman aged 18-29 years in good health.

This clonotype has only a few counts. The V and J genes are TRBV4-2 and TRBJ2-1, with 8 bases lining up with TRBD1. The junction had 8 bases not matched to a gene; V was cut back by 1 base and J by 6 bases. The CDR3 covers 16 residues. Germline loops: CDR1 LGHNA, CDR2 YNFKEQ. The DNA of the CDR3 is TGTGCCAGCAGCCAAGCTCCCTGGACAGGGAGCAATGAGCAGTTCTTC. As protein: CASSQAPWTGSNEQFF.

This clonotype was counted many times. The CDR3 sequence is CASSPPDTEKLFF. In DNA form, the CDR3 reads TGTGCCAGCAGTCCACCGGACACTGAAAAACTGTTTTTT. The chain combines TRBV7-9 with TRBJ1-4, with D possibly TRBD1 on 5 matching bases. Trimming shortened V by 6 bases and J by 7 bases, and 12 bases separated the two germline ends. The CDR3 consists of 13 residues. Germline V gives CDR1 SEHNR, CDR2 FQNEAQ (reference sequence).

The chain links TRBV19 to TRBJ1-1; D is ambiguous. V was shortened by 9 bases and J by 0 bases, with 11 bases between the two germline ends. Germline V CDR1 and CDR2: LNHDA, SQIVND (reference sequence). CDR3 length: 13 residues. The CDR3 bases are TGTGCCAGCCTGAAGGGAATGAACACTGAAGCTTTCTTT. It is translated as CASLKGMNTEAFF.

This sequence joins TRBV13 and TRBJ2-2; 10 positions agree with TRBD2. The germline CDR1 and CDR2 sequences are PRHDT and FYEKMQ (reference sequence). V shed 1 base, J shed 3 bases, and the junction held 11 bases outside the gene matches. The CDR3 loop spans 19 amino acids. In DNA, the CDR3 is TGTGCCAGCAGCTTAGCCTCCTTACTAGCGGGGAACCACACCGGGGAGCTGTTTTTT. Its translation: CASSLASLLAGNHTGELFF.

There are many counts of this clonotype. The J gene is TRBJ2-7, the V gene TRBV25-1; 7 bases line up with TRBD2. The ends lost 6 bases at V and 5 bases at J; junction bases unmatched: 7. Germline lookup yields CDR1 MGHDK and CDR2 SYGVNS. The CDR3 spans 13 residues. CDR3 sequence (DNA): TGTGCCAGCAGCACTAGCGACACGGACGAGCAGTACTTC. It translates to CASSTSDTDEQYF.

The chain combines TRBV20-1 with TRBJ2-3; 7 nucleotides agree with TRBD2. Per the germline V gene, CDR1 is DFQATT and CDR2 is SNEGSKA (reference sequence). Germline trimming cut 6 bases from V and 2 bases from J; bases unmatched to any gene: 8. CDR3 length: 14 residues. The CDR3 reads CSAGPLAVTDTQYF. Here the CDR3 DNA reads TGCAGTGCCGGTCCCCTAGCGGTCACAGATACGCAGTATTTT.

In this sample, this clonotype turned up a few times. V gene TRBV10-2 combines with J gene TRBJ2-7, with D possibly called TRBD1 or TRBD2 (5 bases each). Deletions cut 5 bases from V and 7 bases from J, with 12 bases between. The CDR3 runs 12 residues. Per germline, CDR1 WSHSY and CDR2 SAAADI. CDR3 in amino acids: CASSPGRKEQYF. DNA for the CDR3: TGCGCCAGCAGTCCGGGACGCAAGGAGCAGTACTTC.

This clonotype was counted a few times. The chain has TRBV2 and TRBJ1-2, with TRBD1 as a possible D gene (5 bases). Germline V gene sequence: CDR1 SNHLY, CDR2 FYNNEI. V gave up 7 bases and J gave up 6 bases, with 18 bases separating them. The CDR3 has 14 amino acids. The CDR3 sequence is CASNIMGGRDGYTF. In DNA form, the CDR3 reads TGTGCCAGCAACATCATGGGGGGTAGGGATGGCTACACCTTC.

The chain recombines TRBV20-1 with TRBJ1-2; the D is unclear. The CDR3 runs 11 residues. Trimming stripped 6 bases from V and 3 bases from J, with 8 bases between. Germline V lookup: CDR1 DFQATT, CDR2 SNEGSKA (reference sequence). CDR3 region: CSATDYYGYTF. CDR3 DNA: TGCAGTGCCACCGACTACTATGGCTACACCTTC.

This clonotype occurred many times. The chain links TRBV5-1 to TRBJ1-4; D uncertain. The germline V gene has CDR1 SGHRS and CDR2 YFSETQ. The V gene lost 5 bases and the J gene lost 6 bases, with 14 bases spanning the gap. The CDR3 extends over 14 amino acids. CDR3 in amino acids: CASSQAGPHEKLFF. CDR3 DNA: TGCGCCAGCAGTCAAGCCGGGCCTCATGAAAAACTGTTTTTT.

J is TRBJ2-5 and V is TRBV12-3 or TRBV12-4, with 9 bases fitting TRBD2. The CDR3 totals 14 residues. Losses at the gene ends were 4 bases for V and 8 bases for J; bases not matched to a gene: 8. The CDR3 DNA reads as TGTGCCAGCAGTTGGGAGACTAGCGGACTAACCCAGTACTTC. This sequence encodes CASSWETSGLTQYF.

CDR3 region: CASSGYLKGQAEETQYF. Here the CDR3 DNA reads TGTGCCAGCAGCGGCTATTTAAAAGGACAGGCAGAAGAGACCCAGTACTTC. V gene TRBV6-1 combines with J gene TRBJ2-5; 7 nucleotides line up with TRBD1. Germline-derived CDR1 and CDR2 are MNHNS and SASEGT. CDR3 length equals 17 residues. With 6 bases clipped from V and 3 bases from J, the junction kept 16 bases outside the gene matches.

V and J are TRBV4-2 and TRBJ2-3; 10 bases align to TRBD2. The CDR3 extends over 17 amino acids. V was pared by 0 bases and J by 5 bases, with 8 bases of the junction left unmatched. Germline V gene sequence: CDR1 LGHNA, CDR2 YNFKEQ. Here the CDR3 reads CASSQDQASGRGDTQYF. The CDR3 DNA reads TGTGCCAGCAGCCAAGACCAGGCTAGCGGGAGAGGAGATACGCAGTATTTT.

The table lists this clonotype with a few counts. This chain connects TRBV12-3 or TRBV12-4 to TRBJ2-3; perhaps TRBD1 as D (6 bases). Deletions cut 3 bases from V and 4 bases from J, with 11 bases between. This CDR3 is 14 amino acids long. CDR3 in DNA: TGTGCCAGCAGTTTTTCAGGGGCCGCAGATACGCAGTATTTT. This encodes CASSFSGAADTQYF.

V gene TRBV6-5 combines with J gene TRBJ2-2; 8 positions agree with TRBD2. The V gene end was trimmed by 2 bases and the J gene end by 6 bases; junction bases not matched to a gene: 2. The CDR3 length is 14 residues. CDR1 is MNHEY, CDR2 SVGAGI, per germline. For the CDR3, the DNA is TGTGCCAGCAGTTACGACGGGGGGGCCGGGGAGCTGTTTTTT. Translated: CASSYDGGAGELFF.

CDR3 DNA: TGCAGTGCTATGTCCGGGAGGAATCGAGGTCAGCCCCAGCATTTT. Translating gives CSAMSGRNRGQPQHF. This chain connects TRBV20-1 to TRBJ1-5, with D unclear. The CDR3 spans 15 residues. Trimming shortened V by 4 bases and J by 6 bases, and 19 bases separated the two germline ends. The V gene's germline CDR1 is DFQATT and CDR2 SNEGSKA (reference sequence).